A selection of T cell receptor beta chains follows, all from one sample in a study of T cell responses to AZD1222 COVID-19 vaccine. Libraries were prepared by immunoSEQ multiplex PCR; TCRdb keeps only in-frame clonotypes and omits some of them. The sample carries approximately 90,000 clones, around 90% recorded once. The material sequenced was peripheral blood, taken on day 0 of AZD1222 vaccination. These receptors all come from an adult in good health. CDR3s include the opening cysteine and the closing phenylalanine or tryptophan. The D gene is left open where the match is weak. The listing skips clone size in some rows; elsewhere it reads once, few, many or a size class.

clone size: once
V gene: TRBV9
D gene: NA
J gene: TRBJ1-6
CDR3 protein: CASSGESSYNSPLHF
CDR3 DNA: TGTGCCAGCAGCGGAGAGAGCTCCTATAATTCACCCCTCCACTTT

clone size: NA
V gene: TRBV7-9
D gene: NA
J gene: TRBJ1-3
CDR3 protein: CASSPRTRSGNTIYF
CDR3 DNA: TGTGCCAGCAGCCCCCGGACCAGATCTGGAAACACCATATATTTT

clone size: once
V gene: TRBV5-1
D gene: TRBD2
J gene: TRBJ2-1
CDR3 protein: CASRPTSRGGPNEQFF
CDR3 DNA: TGCGCCAGCAGGCCCACTTCGCGGGGGGGGCCCAATGAGCAGTTCTTC

clone size: NA
V gene: TRBV27
D gene: TRBD2
J gene: TRBJ2-3
CDR3 protein: CASSPSSLAGTQYF
CDR3 DNA: TGTGCCAGCAGTCCCTCTTCCCTAGCGGGAACGCAGTATTTT

clone size: NA
V gene: TRBV28
D gene: TRBD2
J gene: TRBJ2-3
CDR3 protein: CASSLAGGVTDTQYF
CDR3 DNA: TGTGCCAGCAGTTTAGCGGGAGGAGTCACAGATACGCAGTATTTT

clone size: NA
V gene: TRBV10-2
D gene: TRBD2
J gene: TRBJ2-1
CDR3 protein: CASKKGLAGNNEQFF
CDR3 DNA: TGCGCCAGCAAGAAAGGACTAGCGGGAAACAATGAGCAGTTCTTC

clone size: NA
V gene: TRBV28
D gene: NA
J gene: TRBJ1-1
CDR3 protein: CASSLRGSTEAFF
CDR3 DNA: TGTGCCAGCAGTTTGCGAGGGAGCACTGAAGCTTTCTTT

clone size: NA
V gene: TRBV28
D gene: TRBD1
J gene: TRBJ1-5
CDR3 protein: CASTPGQGVDQPQHF
CDR3 DNA: TGTGCCAGCACTCCGGGACAGGGCGTCGATCAGCCCCAGCATTTT

clone size: NA
V gene: TRBV28
D gene: TRBD1
J gene: TRBJ1-5
CDR3 protein: CASSFLGTGYQPQHF
CDR3 DNA: TGTGCCAGCAGTTTTTTAGGGACAGGGTATCAGCCCCAGCATTTT

clone size: NA
V gene: TRBV28
D gene: TRBD1
J gene: TRBJ1-4
CDR3 protein: CASRPTTGGARKLFF
CDR3 DNA: TGTGCCAGCAGACCTACCACAGGGGGCGCGAGAAAACTGTTTTTT

clone size: few
V gene: TRBV28
D gene: NA
J gene: TRBJ1-1
CDR3 protein: CASTIGGTRTEAFF
CDR3 DNA: TGTGCCAGCACCATAGGAGGGACGAGGACTGAAGCTTTCTTT

clone size: once
V gene: TRBV6-5
D gene: NA
J gene: TRBJ1-1
CDR3 protein: CASTLPGHTEAFF
CDR3 DNA: TGTGCCAGCACTTTGCCCGGCCACACTGAAGCTTTCTTT

clone size: NA
V gene: TRBV25-1
D gene: NA
J gene: TRBJ1-1
CDR3 protein: CASSQSRDWRNTEAFF
CDR3 DNA: TGTGCCAGCAGTCAGTCCCGGGACTGGAGGAACACTGAAGCTTTCTTT

clone size: NA
V gene: TRBV7-6
D gene: NA
J gene: TRBJ2-1
CDR3 protein: CASSPEGYGSYNEQFF
CDR3 DNA: TGTGCCAGCAGCCCCGAAGGATATGGCTCCTACAATGAGCAGTTCTTC

clone size: NA
V gene: TRBV19
D gene: NA
J gene: TRBJ1-2
CDR3 protein: CASRKQGSYGYTF
CDR3 DNA: TGTGCCAGCCGAAAGCAGGGTAGCTATGGCTACACCTTC

clone size: NA
V gene: TRBV5-1
D gene: NA
J gene: TRBJ2-7
CDR3 protein: CASSLAGSYEQYF
CDR3 DNA: TGCGCCAGCAGCCTCGCGGGCAGCTACGAGCAGTACTTC

clone size: NA
V gene: TRBV5-1
D gene: NA
J gene: TRBJ2-5
CDR3 protein: CASSLEKGIVETQYF
CDR3 DNA: TGCGCCAGCAGCTTGGAGAAGGGTATAGTAGAGACCCAGTACTTC

clone size: few
V gene: TRBV5-6
D gene: TRBD2
J gene: TRBJ2-7
CDR3 protein: CASSYLAGGLEQYF
CDR3 DNA: TGTGCCAGCAGCTACCTAGCGGGGGGGCTTGAGCAGTACTTC

clone size: NA
V gene: TRBV10-2
D gene: TRBD1
J gene: TRBJ1-5
CDR3 protein: CASLDREGGQPQHF
CDR3 DNA: TGCGCCAGCCTTGACAGGGAGGGAGGGCAGCCCCAGCATTTT

clone size: NA
V gene: TRBV5-1
D gene: TRBD2
J gene: TRBJ2-1
CDR3 protein: CASSLVAGGPNEQFF
CDR3 DNA: TGCGCCAGCAGCTTGGTAGCGGGGGGGCCGAATGAGCAGTTCTTC

clone size: NA
V gene: TRBV18
D gene: NA
J gene: TRBJ1-2
CDR3 protein: CASSPDPGGRGYTF
CDR3 DNA: TGTGCCAGCTCACCTGACCCCGGGGGTAGGGGCTACACCTTC

clone size: NA
V gene: TRBV3-1/TRBV3-2
D gene: NA
J gene: TRBJ1-1
CDR3 protein: CASSQWDYTEAFF
CDR3 DNA: TGTGCCAGCAGCCAATGGGATTACACTGAAGCTTTCTTT

clone size: NA
V gene: TRBV28
D gene: NA
J gene: TRBJ2-1
CDR3 protein: CASRTRGGADSVVLNEQFF
CDR3 DNA: TGTGCCAGCAGAACCCGCGGGGGCGCGGATTCGGTGGTCCTCAATGAGCAGTTCTTC

clone size: NA
V gene: TRBV4-2
D gene: TRBD1
J gene: TRBJ2-2
CDR3 protein: CASSQGMPLGQGSTGELFF
CDR3 DNA: TGTGCCAGCAGCCAAGGGATGCCTTTGGGACAGGGTAGCACCGGGGAGCTGTTTTTT

clone size: NA
V gene: TRBV9
D gene: NA
J gene: TRBJ2-3
CDR3 protein: CASTRRRSGPTDTQYF
CDR3 DNA: TGTGCCAGCACCAGAAGGAGGAGCGGTCCCACAGATACGCAGTATTTT

clone size: NA
V gene: TRBV11-2
D gene: NA
J gene: TRBJ1-2
CDR3 protein: CASSLALYGYTF
CDR3 DNA: TGTGCCAGCAGCTTAGCCCTCTATGGCTACACCTTC

clone size: NA
V gene: TRBV5-1
D gene: TRBD1
J gene: TRBJ1-5
CDR3 protein: CASSLTGGTEPQHF
CDR3 DNA: TGCGCCAGCAGCCTTACAGGGGGCACCGAGCCCCAGCATTTT

clone size: NA
V gene: TRBV6-6
D gene: NA
J gene: TRBJ2-4
CDR3 protein: CASCNRVANIQYF
CDR3 DNA: TGTGCCAGCTGTAACAGGGTTGCAAACATTCAGTACTTC

clone size: NA
V gene: TRBV27
D gene: NA
J gene: TRBJ2-2
CDR3 protein: CASSFRENTGELFF
CDR3 DNA: TGTGCCAGCAGTTTTAGGGAGAACACCGGGGAGCTGTTTTTT

clone size: NA
V gene: TRBV6-5
D gene: NA
J gene: TRBJ2-7
CDR3 protein: CASSYSSGITLEQYF
CDR3 DNA: TGTGCCAGCAGTTACTCCTCCGGGATAACTCTCGAGCAGTACTTC

clone size: NA
V gene: TRBV3-1/TRBV3-2
D gene: NA
J gene: TRBJ2-2
CDR3 protein: CATQKGEGTGELFF
CDR3 DNA: TGTGCCACCCAGAAGGGGGAAGGCACCGGGGAGCTGTTTTTT

clone size: NA
V gene: TRBV24-1
D gene: NA
J gene: TRBJ2-7
CDR3 protein: CATSEQGPYEQYF
CDR3 DNA: TGTGCCACCAGTGAACAGGGACCCTACGAGCAGTACTTC

clone size: NA
V gene: TRBV27
D gene: TRBD1
J gene: TRBJ1-5
CDR3 protein: CASRDTNRGQGSASQHF
CDR3 DNA: TGTGCCAGCAGAGACACAAACCGGGGACAGGGGTCTGCCTCCCAGCATTTT

clone size: NA
V gene: TRBV14
D gene: NA
J gene: TRBJ2-7
CDR3 protein: CASSQQSYEQYF
CDR3 DNA: TGTGCCAGCAGCCAACAATCCTACGAGCAGTACTTC

clone size: NA
V gene: TRBV6-5
D gene: TRBD1
J gene: TRBJ1-2
CDR3 protein: CASSYSTGQGGGYTF
CDR3 DNA: TGTGCCAGCAGTTACTCGACGGGACAGGGAGGGGGCTACACCTTC

clone size: NA
V gene: TRBV5-6
D gene: NA
J gene: TRBJ1-2
CDR3 protein: CASSLPQGSYGYTF
CDR3 DNA: TGTGCCAGCAGCCTGCCTCAGGGGAGCTATGGCTACACCTTC

clone size: NA
V gene: TRBV14
D gene: NA
J gene: TRBJ1-4
CDR3 protein: CARRGVSNEKLFF
CDR3 DNA: TGTGCCAGGAGGGGGGTTAGTAATGAAAAACTGTTTTTT

clone size: once
V gene: TRBV6-4
D gene: NA
J gene: TRBJ1-4
CDR3 protein: CASSVGGTNEKLFF
CDR3 DNA: TGTGCCAGCAGTGTCGGGGGGACTAATGAAAAACTGTTTTTT

clone size: few
V gene: TRBV7-3
D gene: TRBD2
J gene: TRBJ2-1
CDR3 protein: CASGQMGGALGNEQFF
CDR3 DNA: TGTGCCAGCGGGCAGATGGGAGGGGCCCTTGGCAATGAGCAGTTCTTC

clone size: NA
V gene: TRBV10-1
D gene: TRBD2
J gene: TRBJ2-1
CDR3 protein: CASCEGGGGNEQFF
CDR3 DNA: TGCGCCAGCTGTGAGGGCGGGGGGGGCAATGAGCAGTTCTTC

clone size: NA
V gene: TRBV6-5
D gene: NA
J gene: TRBJ1-6
CDR3 protein: CASTPREGNSPLHF
CDR3 DNA: TGTGCCAGCACCCCCCGCGAGGGGAATTCACCCCTCCACTTT

clone size: NA
V gene: TRBV19
D gene: TRBD1
J gene: TRBJ1-5
CDR3 protein: CASSIYGTGRSNQPQHF
CDR3 DNA: TGTGCCAGTAGCATATACGGGACAGGACGGAGCAATCAGCCCCAGCATTTT

clone size: NA
V gene: TRBV4-2
D gene: NA
J gene: TRBJ1-6
CDR3 protein: CASSQEVQVANNSPLHF
CDR3 DNA: TGTGCCAGCAGCCAAGAGGTTCAGGTTGCGAATAATTCACCCCTCCACTTT

clone size: many
V gene: TRBV29-1
D gene: TRBD2
J gene: TRBJ2-2
CDR3 protein: CSVSSGGVFTGELFF
CDR3 DNA: TGCAGCGTTAGTAGCGGGGGAGTATTTACCGGGGAGCTGTTTTTT

clone size: NA
V gene: TRBV3-1/TRBV3-2
D gene: TRBD1
J gene: TRBJ1-3
CDR3 protein: CASSRDSVGNTIYF
CDR3 DNA: TGTGCCAGCAGCCGGGACAGCGTAGGAAACACCATATATTTT

clone size: NA
V gene: TRBV7-6
D gene: NA
J gene: TRBJ2-7
CDR3 protein: CASSLGSNEQYF
CDR3 DNA: TGTGCCAGCAGCTTGGGGAGCAACGAGCAGTACTTC

clone size: NA
V gene: TRBV6-5
D gene: NA
J gene: TRBJ1-3
CDR3 protein: CASRVPTGNTIYF
CDR3 DNA: TGTGCCAGCAGGGTACCGACTGGAAACACCATATATTTT

clone size: NA
V gene: TRBV6-5
D gene: NA
J gene: TRBJ1-4
CDR3 protein: CASNTVQGFNEKLFF
CDR3 DNA: TGTGCCAGCAACACCGTACAAGGGTTTAATGAAAAACTGTTTTTT

clone size: NA
V gene: TRBV24-1
D gene: TRBD2
J gene: TRBJ2-3
CDR3 protein: CATSDGGAGGRDTQYF
CDR3 DNA: TGTGCCACCAGTGATGGTGGAGCGGGGGGGAGAGATACGCAGTATTTT

clone size: NA
V gene: TRBV6-6
D gene: NA
J gene: TRBJ2-1
CDR3 protein: CASSYGGPSYNEQFF
CDR3 DNA: TGTGCCAGCAGTTACGGCGGGCCGTCCTACAATGAGCAGTTCTTC

clone size: once
V gene: TRBV20-1
D gene: NA
J gene: TRBJ1-1
CDR3 protein: CSAPHTARAFF
CDR3 DNA: TGCAGTGCTCCACACACGGCCCGGGCTTTCTTT

clone size: NA
V gene: TRBV7-6
D gene: NA
J gene: TRBJ2-5
CDR3 protein: CASSFSIFETQYF
CDR3 DNA: TGTGCCAGCAGCTTCTCAATCTTTGAGACCCAGTACTTC

clone size: NA
V gene: TRBV7-9
D gene: TRBD1
J gene: TRBJ1-1
CDR3 protein: CASSLAQGGVNTEAFF
CDR3 DNA: TGTGCCAGCAGCTTAGCGCAGGGGGGTGTGAACACTGAAGCTTTCTTT

clone size: NA
V gene: TRBV12-3/TRBV12-4
D gene: NA
J gene: TRBJ2-7
CDR3 protein: CASSPSWPHEQYF
CDR3 DNA: TGTGCCAGCAGTCCCAGCTGGCCTCACGAGCAGTACTTC

clone size: NA
V gene: TRBV6-4
D gene: NA
J gene: TRBJ2-1
CDR3 protein: CASSESTGYEQFF
CDR3 DNA: TGTGCCAGCAGTGAATCGACAGGTTATGAGCAGTTCTTC

clone size: NA
V gene: TRBV19
D gene: NA
J gene: TRBJ2-7
CDR3 protein: CASRSRGTGPYEQYF
CDR3 DNA: TGTGCCAGTAGGAGCCGGGGGACGGGGCCTTACGAGCAGTACTTC

clone size: NA
V gene: TRBV6-5
D gene: NA
J gene: TRBJ2-7
CDR3 protein: CASSYDRYEQYF
CDR3 DNA: TGTGCCAGCAGTTACGACAGGTACGAGCAGTACTTC